This T cell receptor beta chain was obtained from a study of T cell changes during pregnancy in multiple sclerosis (dated 2019 in TCRdb). Context from the whole study: The study examined how the T cell repertoire changed over the course of pregnancy in women with multiple sclerosis.

V has 5 bases trimmed and J has 6 bases trimmed; junction bases matching no gene number 9. Per the germline V gene (reference sequence), LNHDA is the CDR1 and SQIVND is the CDR2. The CDR3 starts with the cysteine, ends with the phenylalanine, and has 14 residues. This entry keeps only the CDR3 DNA: 42 bases, framed from base 1. Remarks on this clone: Its antigen is still unknown. Within one base of it there is no much larger clone, and no base qualities were kept.

Library preparation was by the immunoSEQ multiplex PCR assay. Drawn from immuneACCESS, this table holds only the in-frame rearrangements with V and J called that TCRdb kept. Clones are partly lost; checked studies trace under half to an unresolved V gene and leave the rest unexplained. This sample is represented by about 49,000 clones; approximately 94% of them were singletons. 4.5% to 5.5% of the sample is in the top ten clones. This clonotype originated in a female donor with multiple sclerosis, enrolled in a pregnancy study. Specimen: CD8+ T cells from peripheral blood mononuclear cells, collected before pregnancy. The rearrangement joined TRBV19 to TRBJ2-7; 8 bases in the middle match TRBD2. The DNA reads TGTGCCAGTAGTGTTCGGGGGGGGGACTCCGAGCAGTACTTC. The translation is CASSVRGGDSEQYF.